This record covers a single TCR beta chain. TCRdb reworked the 5' RACE reads into one entry per CDR3 protein, no DNA. This listing includes 150,000 to 200,000 distinct CDR3 sequences. This sample is drawn from a study of monozygotic twins with inflammatory bowel disease. CDR3 length equals 14 residues. The germline V gene has CDR1 SGHRS and CDR2 YFSETQ. The sequenced material came from blood. The TCR sequence derives from a human donor with ulcerative colitis or Crohn's disease, or a healthy co-twin of an affected twin (not recorded which). V usage is TRBV5-1 and J usage is TRBJ1-1. This chain's CDR3 is CASSFRQVNTEAFF.